These T cell receptor beta chains were read from a single sample in a study of T cell responses to AZD1222 COVID-19 vaccine. The assay was immunoSEQ multiplex PCR, and TCRdb's table has in-frame clones only and misses some. The profile shows under 60,000 clones, approximately 79% of them singletons. Material: peripheral blood, obtained on day 0 of AZD1222 vaccination. All receptors come from an adult in good health. Each CDR3 is given with its conserved first and last residue. A D gene is named only where the DNA matches it firmly. Where a row states a size, it is once, few, many or the class of an expanded clone; other rows omit it.

J,V,D,size,CDR3,DNA
TRBJ1-2,TRBV19,.,.,CASSGDRRHYGYTF,TGTGCCAGTAGTGGGGACCGTAGGCACTATGGCTACACCTTC
TRBJ1-3,TRBV7-2,TRBD1,once,CASSLDRGRGNTIYF,TGTGCCAGCAGCTTAGACAGGGGCCGTGGAAACACCATATATTTT
TRBJ2-5,TRBV5-1,.,once,CASSLKDQETQYF,TGCGCCAGCAGCTTGAAAGATCAAGAGACCCAGTACTTC
TRBJ1-6,TRBV2,.,once,CASSEGGGLGSPLHF,TGTGCCAGCAGTGAGGGTGGGGGGCTAGGTTCACCCCTCCACTTT
TRBJ1-4,TRBV7-9,.,.,CASSLEGVGGREKLFF,TGTGCCAGCAGCTTAGAGGGAGTCGGGGGTCGGGAAAAACTGTTTTTT
TRBJ2-3,TRBV5-1,TRBD1,.,CASSPTGWGTDTQYF,TGCGCCAGCAGCCCGACAGGGTGGGGGACAGATACGCAGTATTTT
TRBJ1-1,TRBV11-1,.,medium-sized,CASSLAFKGSEAFF,TGTGCCAGCAGCTTAGCGTTCAAGGGGTCTGAAGCTTTCTTT
TRBJ1-5,TRBV6-5,.,.,CASRTSYNQPQHF,TGTGCCAGCAGGACGAGCTACAATCAGCCCCAGCATTTT
TRBJ2-1,TRBV4-2,.,.,CASSQQGTYEQFF,TGTGCCAGCAGCCAACAAGGGACTTATGAGCAGTTCTTC
TRBJ2-3,TRBV19,TRBD2,.,CASRTSGGGSDTQYF,TGTGCCAGTAGAACTAGCGGGGGGGGCTCAGATACGCAGTATTTT
TRBJ2-7,TRBV11-2,TRBD2,.,CASSLGVAGYFYEQYF,TGTGCCAGCAGCTTAGGGGTAGCGGGATACTTCTACGAGCAGTACTTC
TRBJ1-2,TRBV28,TRBD1,.,CASSQMGGTAYGYTF,TGTGCCAGCAGCCAAATGGGCGGGACAGCATATGGCTACACCTTC
TRBJ2-7,TRBV23-1,TRBD1,.,CASRTGAFRHIPYEQYF,TGCGCCAGTCGGACAGGGGCGTTTCGACACATTCCCTACGAGCAGTACTTC
TRBJ2-7,TRBV7-8,.,.,CASSLGGGRGYEQYF,TGTGCCAGCAGCTTAGGAGGAGGGAGAGGCTACGAGCAGTACTTC
TRBJ2-7,TRBV5-1,.,.,CASTPISSYEQYF,TGCGCCAGCACTCCAATAAGCTCCTACGAGCAGTACTTC
TRBJ1-5,TRBV19,.,.,CASSRRQTNQPQHF,TGTGCCAGTTCCAGGCGGCAGACCAATCAGCCCCAGCATTTT
TRBJ2-1,TRBV6-5,TRBD2,few,CASSATERGYEQFF,TGTGCCAGCAGCGCGACAGAGCGGGGGTATGAGCAGTTCTTC
TRBJ1-2,TRBV7-2,.,.,CASSLSDTNYGYTF,TGTGCCAGCAGCTTAAGCGACACCAACTATGGCTACACCTTC
TRBJ1-5,TRBV28,.,.,CASSSTGIQPQHF,TGTGCCAGCAGTTCAACAGGGATTCAGCCCCAGCATTTT
TRBJ1-2,TRBV6-2/TRBV6-3,.,.,CASSGVGPYGYTF,TGTGCCAGCAGCGGCGTAGGGCCCTATGGCTACACCTTC
TRBJ2-1,TRBV5-1,.,.,CASSRSGTNNEQFF,TGCGCCAGCAGCAGATCCGGGACCAACAATGAGCAGTTCTTC